This T cell receptor (beta chain) was recorded in a study of shared clonotypes between healthy human individuals. Study in general: Per-donor plates numbered three CD4 naive, three CD4 memory, two CD8 naive and one CD8 memory. Overall study results and limits: About 5% of naive CD4 clonotypes were common to a handful of donors. Larger richness was generally estimated for naive than memory subsets. Collection of samples was limited to blood; tissue repertoires likely differ.

The V end lost 10 bases, the J end lost 0 bases, and 4 bases lay between the germline ends. The CDR3 runs to 12 residues. CDR1 is SNHLY, CDR2 FYNNEI, per germline. This clone appeared once. Its antigen is undetermined. The method was immunoSEQ multiplex PCR; TCRdb's version includes in-frame clones alone and lacks a portion of them. The sample includes 2 million to 3 million clones, roughly 93% of them seen just once. The V gene is TRBV2, the J gene TRBJ2-6, with D unresolved. This sequence was found in a man younger than 35 in good health. Some clones in this sample may be carry-over from other donors' samples. What was sequenced was naive CD4+ T cells from PBMCs. Subset of the sample: CD45RA+ positively selected. Here the CDR3 reads CATSSGANVLTF. CDR3 sequence (DNA): TGTGCCACCTCCTCTGGGGCCAACGTCCTGACTTTC.